The T cell receptor beta chain under discussion was sequenced for a study of T cells in Graves' hyperthyroidism and ophthalmopathy. General observations from the study: Blood also held most thyroid clonotypes expanded beyond 0.001.

This clonotype was counted many times. Its antigen remains unknown. PBMCs were obtained from 9.5 to 10 ml fresh peripheral blood. RNA transcripts yielded amplified TCR beta CDR3 regions. When the TCR CDR3 underwent first-round RT-PCR, the HTBI primer set was used. TCRdb itself ran the multiplex PCR reads through MiXCR, one entry per CDR3 protein. Of fewer than 250,000 distinct CDR3 sequences listed, approximately 16% were seen once; the top ten hold 28%. The V and J ends lost 3 bases and 0 bases, in that order; junction bases with no gene match: 7. Germline loops: CDR1 SQVTM, CDR2 ANQGSEA. The CDR3 has 15 residues.

The rearrangement links TRBV29-1 to TRBJ1-2, with 7 bases that match TRBD1. The sequencing input was blood. The TCR originated in a woman between 18 and 30 years old with Graves' ophthalmopathy. CDR3 nucleotide sequence: TGCAGCGTTGATCATGGGACAGAACCTAACTATGGCTACACCTTC. Amino acids: CSVDHGTEPNYGYTF.